A single sample gave rise to the 8 T cell receptor beta chains below, sequenced in a study of T-cell reconstitution after alpha-beta-depleted transplantation in children. As it was prepared, the TCRbeta library received unique molecular identifiers. TCRdb re-derived calls from the PCR reads in MiXCR, one entry per CDR3 protein. The sample includes hundreds of thousands of distinct CDR3 sequences, over 10% seen only once; the top ten take 2.2%. The starting material was PBMCs, mostly from graft donor cells, obtained 360 days after TCRalphabeta/CD19-depleted stem cell transplant. These receptors all come from a male patient between 5 and 17 years old who had a stem cell transplant for acute myeloid leukemia, so the T cells may come from the graft donor.

This clonotype has a count of ten or more. V gene TRBV5-1 combines with J gene TRBJ2-1, with TRBD2 matching over 10 bases. The CDR3 has 17 residues. After removal of 4 bases from V and 8 bases from J, the junction contained 15 bases not matched to a gene. Germline values: CDR1 SGHRS, CDR2 YFSETQ. The CDR3 spells CASSPPFGLAGDDEQFF. The CDR3 nucleotides are TGCGCCAGCAGCCCCCCATTTGGGCTAGCGGGAGACGATGAGCAGTTCTTC.

This clonotype was picked up a small number of times. The V call is TRBV10-3, the J call TRBJ2-5; 9 nucleotides match TRBD2. This CDR3 comprises 16 residues. Per the germline V gene, CDR1 is ENHRY and CDR2 is SYGVKD. The J segment lost 14 bases and the V segment lost 2 bases, leaving 18 bases of the junction unmatched. CDR3 amino acids: CAISEVRAGGTTHSYF. The CDR3 DNA is TGTGCCATCAGTGAGGTTCGGGCGGGAGGGACGACCCATTCCTACTTC.

The sample holds a few counts of this clonotype. The CDR3: CSPGAQETQYF. The CDR3 DNA follows: TGCAGTCCCGGCGCACAAGAGACCCAGTACTTC. The V gene is TRBV20-1, the J gene TRBJ2-5; no firm D call. Between the trimmed V and J ends, which lost 8 bases and 2 bases, there was a span of 9 bases. CDR3 length equals 11 residues. Germline V gene lookup returns CDR1 DFQATT and CDR2 SNEGSKA (reference sequence).

The sample holds a few counts of this clonotype. The genes are TRBV7-2 and TRBJ2-7; D is perhaps TRBD1 (6 bases). The V end was cut by 5 bases, the J end by 6 bases, with 17 bases between. The CDR3 has 14 residues. Germline assignment: CDR1 SGHTA and CDR2 FQGNSA. This CDR3 is CASSADRPGSEQYF. The CDR3 DNA follows: TGTGCCAGCAGCGCCGACAGGCCCGGGTCCGAGCAGTACTTC. Using reference TRBV7-2 and TRBJ2-7 for the parts outside the CDR3, the full variable domain is GAGVSQSPSNKVTEKGKDVELRCDPISGHTALYWYRQSLGQGLEFLIYFQGNSAPDKSGLPSDRFSAERTGGSVSTLTIQRTQQEDSAVYLCASSADRPGSEQYFGPGTRLTVT.

The chain has TRBV19 and TRBJ2-1, with 9 bases matching TRBD2. Unmatched junction bases numbered 7, after V lost 5 bases and J lost 2 bases. The CDR3 extends over 16 amino acids. The V gene's germline CDR1 is LNHDA and CDR2 SQIVND (reference sequence). The CDR3 protein is CASSATSGHTYNEQFF. Written as DNA, the CDR3 is TGTGCCAGTAGTGCAACTAGCGGGCATACCTACAATGAGCAGTTCTTC.

The V call is TRBV7-2, the J call TRBJ2-7, with D possibly TRBD2 on 5 matching bases. Germline V gives CDR1 SGHTA, CDR2 FQGNSA. With 4 bases removed from V and 7 bases from J, the gap between germline ends came to 23 bases. The CDR3 has 16 amino acids. Here the CDR3 reads CASSSFLRFGGGEQYF. The CDR3 DNA reads TGTGCCAGCAGCTCCTTTTTGAGGTTCGGAGGCGGGGAGCAGTACTTC.

The V and J genes are TRBV24-1 and TRBJ2-1; 7 bases are shared with TRBD1. V was pared by 5 bases and J by 2 bases, with 11 bases of the junction left unmatched. The CDR3 contains 17 residues. The germline V gene has CDR1 KGHDR and CDR2 SFDVKD. DNA for the CDR3: TGTGCCACCAGTGCCGTGAGGGGGCAGGGGGCCTACAATGAGCAGTTCTTC. This gives the protein CATSAVRGQGAYNEQFF.

The table lists this clonotype with a few counts. The chain employs TRBV4-3 and TRBJ2-5; a possible D gene is TRBD2 (5 bases). CDR3 size: 14 residues. Trimming removed 4 bases at V and 5 bases at J, with 14 bases between. CDR1 is LGHNA and CDR2 is YSLEER in the germline V gene. The CDR3 DNA is TGCGCCAGCAGCCGTTTGGGAGCCGGGGAGACCCAGTACTTC. Translating it yields CASSRLGAGETQYF.